This T cell receptor (beta chain) was recorded in a study of OX40 agonist ivuxolimab in advanced cancers. Study-level background: Ivuxolimab, which targeted the costimulatory receptor OX40 (CD134), was an agonistic, fully human IgG2 monoclonal antibody. Intravenous ivuxolimab was administered to patients every 2 weeks at six dose levels: 0.01, 0.1, 0.3, 1.5, 3 and 10 mg/kg. Among the approximately 50 dose-escalation patients, 19 had hepatocellular carcinoma, approximately 15 melanoma, 9 renal cell carcinoma and 9 head and neck cancer. In the dose-escalation cohort, roughly 80% of patients were male, and the mean age was approximately 60 years, with a range of 23 to 79. Patients were allowed to have had prior anti-PD-1, anti-PD-L1 or anti-CTLA-4 therapy, and around two fifths of the dose-escalation patients had been treated with checkpoint inhibitors. Partial responses were achieved by three dose-escalation patients, of whom one had hepatocellular carcinoma and two had cutaneous melanoma. The point of sequencing TCRbeta in the periphery was to test whether ivuxolimab changed TCR sequence diversity and drove clonal T-cell expansion. The monotherapy dose-escalation portion (N of about 52 patients) of the phase I ivuxolimab trial is reported in the paper.

The V and J ends are trimmed by 3 bases and 0 bases, leaving 9 bases between them. Spanning cysteine to phenylalanine, the CDR3 consists of 15 amino acids. The entry retains the CDR3 DNA only, 45 bases that are in frame from base 1. In the germline V gene (reference sequence), CDR1 corresponds to SGHAT and CDR2 to FQDESV. Genomic DNA was isolated from the sorted cells so that the TCRbeta CDR3 region could be sequenced. The immunoSEQ Assay was used to sequence the TCRbeta CDR3 regions. TCRdb holds this immuneACCESS table with in-frame rearrangements only. Some clones are missing; in checked studies, unresolved V genes explain under half, and the rest has no known cause. This sample gives 20,000 to 25,000 clones in total; around 81% of them show up just once. The ten biggest clones cover around 22% of the sample. A remark on this clone: The antigen this receptor binds is unknown. There are no base qualities to consult, and no much larger clone falls within one base.

Patients with a history of autoimmune disease or receiving systemic immunosuppression were excluded from the trial. Peripheral blood for TCR sequencing was collected from all dose cohorts at baseline, on cycle 4 day 1, and on cycle 7 day 1. The samples were taken from a phase I, first-in-human, multicenter, open-label dose-escalation trial of ivuxolimab. Adults with locally advanced or metastatic melanoma, renal cell carcinoma, hepatocellular carcinoma or head and neck squamous cell carcinoma were enrolled in the trial. Before TCR sequencing, CD4+ T cells and CD8+ T cells from peripheral blood were sorted into separate populations. General findings and caveats noted by the study authors: In the 0.1-3.0 mg/kg groups, partial responders were among the patients with the lowest normalized peripheral clonal expansion, particularly in CD8+ T cells. After ivuxolimab, expanded clones were on average more numerous among CD8+ T cells than among CD4+ T cells. At doses of 0.1 to 3.0 mg/kg, clonal expansion of both CD4+ and CD8+ blood T cells was observed from baseline to week 6. Low levels of normalized T-cell clonal expansion were also seen in some nonresponding patients. The antigen specificity of the clonally expanded peripheral T cells was not determined.

The V and J segments used are TRBV11-1 and TRBJ2-1, with TRBD2 tentatively as D gene (5 bases match). This specimen consisted of CD4+ or CD8+ T cells sorted from blood, obtained in a trial of the OX40 agonist ivuxolimab. This TCR was sampled from an adult with an advanced solid tumor such as melanoma, head and neck, liver or kidney cancer. The CDR3 protein: CASSFRDNSYNEQFF. The base sequence is TGTGCCAGCAGCTTCCGGGATAACTCCTACAATGAGCAGTTCTTC.